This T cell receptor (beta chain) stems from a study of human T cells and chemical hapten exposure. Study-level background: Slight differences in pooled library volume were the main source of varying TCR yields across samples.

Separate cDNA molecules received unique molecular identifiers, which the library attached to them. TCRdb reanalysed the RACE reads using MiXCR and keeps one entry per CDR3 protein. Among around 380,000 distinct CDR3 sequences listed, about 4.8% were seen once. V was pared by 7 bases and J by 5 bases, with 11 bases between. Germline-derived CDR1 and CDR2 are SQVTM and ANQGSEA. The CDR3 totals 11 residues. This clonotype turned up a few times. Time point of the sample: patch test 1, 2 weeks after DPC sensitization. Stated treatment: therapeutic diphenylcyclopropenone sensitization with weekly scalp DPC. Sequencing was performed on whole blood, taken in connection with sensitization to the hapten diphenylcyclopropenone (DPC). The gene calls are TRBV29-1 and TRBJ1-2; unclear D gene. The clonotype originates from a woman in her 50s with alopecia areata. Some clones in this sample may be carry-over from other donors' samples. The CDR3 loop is CSGTGEYGYTF. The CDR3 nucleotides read TGCAGCGGGACGGGCGAATATGGCTACACCTTC. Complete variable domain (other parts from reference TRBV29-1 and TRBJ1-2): SAVISQKPSRDICQRGTSLTIQCQVDSQVTMMFWYRQQPGQSLTLIATANQGSEATYESGFVIDKFPISRPNLTFSTLTVSNMSPEDSSIYLCSGTGEYGYTFGSGTRLTVV.